The rows below give T cell receptor beta chains drawn from one sample of a study of T cell clones after liver transplantation. TCRdb's table, derived via immunoSEQ multiplex PCR, lists solely in-frame clones and lacks some. The table lists some 45,000 clones, around 83% of them singletons. The specimen comprised CD4+ T cells from blood, sampled 24 months after liver transplant. The receptors derive from a human patient who received a liver transplant. A subset of T cells may come from the graft donor. Each CDR3 is given with its conserved first and last residue. Each record gives: V gene, J gene, CDR3 length, D gene, clone size, CDR3 DNA, CDR3 protein. The D gene is left open where the match is weak. For some rows the clone size is stated as once, few or many, or as a class when expanded; others skip it.

v_call: TRBV27; j_call: TRBJ1-1; cdr3_length: 14; d_call: .; clone_size: .; cdr3_nt: TGTGCCAGCAGTTTTCTGGCGGGGAACACTGAAGCTTTCTTT; cdr3_aa: CASSFLAGNTEAFF
v_call: TRBV6-5; j_call: TRBJ2-7; cdr3_length: 14; d_call: .; clone_size: .; cdr3_nt: TGTGCCAGCTGTGGGTCCGGGGAATCTTACGAGCAGTACTTC; cdr3_aa: CASCGSGESYEQYF
v_call: TRBV7-9; j_call: TRBJ1-3; cdr3_length: 14; d_call: .; clone_size: .; cdr3_nt: TGTGCCAGCAGGAAAATCGAGGCAGAAAACACCATATATTTT; cdr3_aa: CASRKIEAENTIYF
v_call: TRBV6-5; j_call: TRBJ2-4; cdr3_length: 14; d_call: .; clone_size: .; cdr3_nt: TGTGCCAGCAGTTACGGCGGGGTTAAGGACATTCAGTACTTC; cdr3_aa: CASSYGGVKDIQYF
v_call: TRBV5-1; j_call: TRBJ1-2; cdr3_length: 16; d_call: TRBD1; clone_size: .; cdr3_nt: TGCGCCAGCAGGAGAGACGACCGGGACAGTTCACGCGGCTACACCTTC; cdr3_aa: CASRRDDRDSSRGYTF
v_call: TRBV7-3; j_call: TRBJ2-7; cdr3_length: 16; d_call: .; clone_size: .; cdr3_nt: TGTGCCAGCAGCCCCTATTTGGTCGGGACATCATACGAGCAGTACTTC; cdr3_aa: CASSPYLVGTSYEQYF
v_call: TRBV2; j_call: TRBJ2-5; cdr3_length: 13; d_call: .; clone_size: .; cdr3_nt: TGTGCCAGCCAAGGGACCGCTCAAGAGACCCAGTACTTC; cdr3_aa: CASQGTAQETQYF
v_call: TRBV28; j_call: TRBJ1-3; cdr3_length: 14; d_call: .; clone_size: .; cdr3_nt: TGTGCCAGCAGTTTAGGACAAAATGGTGCCACCATATATTTT; cdr3_aa: CASSLGQNGATIYF
v_call: TRBV19; j_call: TRBJ2-1; cdr3_length: 12; d_call: .; clone_size: .; cdr3_nt: TGTGCCAGTAGCCTCAGGGGGGATGAGCAGTTCTTC; cdr3_aa: CASSLRGDEQFF
v_call: TRBV2; j_call: TRBJ2-5; cdr3_length: 15; d_call: TRBD2; clone_size: .; cdr3_nt: TGTGCCAGCAGTGACGGCGGGGGGCCCCAAGAGACCCAGTACTTC; cdr3_aa: CASSDGGGPQETQYF
v_call: TRBV19; j_call: TRBJ1-2; cdr3_length: 14; d_call: TRBD1; clone_size: once; cdr3_nt: TGTGCCAGTAGTGGACAGGGTCTCTACTATGGCTACACCTTC; cdr3_aa: CASSGQGLYYGYTF
v_call: TRBV5-1; j_call: TRBJ2-7; cdr3_length: 16; d_call: TRBD1; clone_size: .; cdr3_nt: TGCGCCAGCAGCTTGGCGAGGACAGGTGGGTCCTACGAGCAGTACTTC; cdr3_aa: CASSLARTGGSYEQYF
v_call: TRBV6-1; j_call: TRBJ1-6; cdr3_length: 17; d_call: .; clone_size: .; cdr3_nt: TGTGCCAGCAGTGAAGCAGGCACGAGCTCCTATAATTCACCCCTCCACTTT; cdr3_aa: CASSEAGTSSYNSPLHF
v_call: TRBV4-1; j_call: TRBJ1-2; cdr3_length: 14; d_call: .; clone_size: .; cdr3_nt: TGCGCCAGCAGCCAAGACAGGGGTCGAGATGGCTACACCTTC; cdr3_aa: CASSQDRGRDGYTF
v_call: TRBV7-8; j_call: TRBJ2-5; cdr3_length: 15; d_call: TRBD2; clone_size: .; cdr3_nt: TGTGCCAGCAGCTTAGCGGGAGGGAGGGTAGAGACCCAGTACTTC; cdr3_aa: CASSLAGGRVETQYF
v_call: TRBV2; j_call: TRBJ2-7; cdr3_length: 13; d_call: .; clone_size: once; cdr3_nt: TGTGCCAGCAGTGAAGCGCAGGGTGGCGAGCAGTACTTC; cdr3_aa: CASSEAQGGEQYF
v_call: TRBV20-1; j_call: TRBJ1-1; cdr3_length: 10; d_call: .; clone_size: .; cdr3_nt: TGCAGTGCCTCTTATCCTGAAGCTTTCTTT; cdr3_aa: CSASYPEAFF
v_call: TRBV19; j_call: TRBJ2-5; cdr3_length: 15; d_call: .; clone_size: .; cdr3_nt: TGTGCCAGTAGATCGAAACAGCCGGGCAAAGAGACCCAGTACTTC; cdr3_aa: CASRSKQPGKETQYF
v_call: TRBV5-1; j_call: TRBJ2-1; cdr3_length: 17; d_call: TRBD2; clone_size: .; cdr3_nt: TGCGCCAGCAGCTTGTTCTCAGCGGGGAGCTCCTACAATGAGCAGTTCTTC; cdr3_aa: CASSLFSAGSSYNEQFF
v_call: TRBV30; j_call: TRBJ2-3; cdr3_length: 13; d_call: .; clone_size: .; cdr3_nt: TGTGCCTGGAGTGTAAGAAGGAGAGATACGCAGTATTTT; cdr3_aa: CAWSVRRRDTQYF
v_call: TRBV19; j_call: TRBJ1-1; cdr3_length: 13; d_call: .; clone_size: .; cdr3_nt: TGTGCCACTCAAAGTGGGGGTTATACTGAAGCTTTCTTT; cdr3_aa: CATQSGGYTEAFF
v_call: TRBV5-1; j_call: TRBJ1-1; cdr3_length: 14; d_call: .; clone_size: .; cdr3_nt: TGCGCCAGCAGCTTGGCAGGGAGCCACACTGAAGCTTTCTTT; cdr3_aa: CASSLAGSHTEAFF
v_call: TRBV11-3; j_call: TRBJ2-1; cdr3_length: 13; d_call: .; clone_size: few; cdr3_nt: TGTGCCAGCAGCTTAGGTGCGGAAAATGAGCAGTTCTTC; cdr3_aa: CASSLGAENEQFF
v_call: TRBV5-1; j_call: TRBJ2-7; cdr3_length: 13; d_call: .; clone_size: .; cdr3_nt: TGCGCCAGCAGCACCCTACAAGGCCACGAGCAGTACTTC; cdr3_aa: CASSTLQGHEQYF
v_call: TRBV29-1; j_call: TRBJ2-7; cdr3_length: 14; d_call: .; clone_size: .; cdr3_nt: TGCAGCGCCCTGAGAGGGACAACAAACTACGAGCAGTACTTC; cdr3_aa: CSALRGTTNYEQYF
v_call: TRBV11-2; j_call: TRBJ2-4; cdr3_length: 13; d_call: .; clone_size: .; cdr3_nt: TGTGCCAGCAGGGAGGTGAAGATAAACATTCAGTACTTC; cdr3_aa: CASREVKINIQYF
v_call: TRBV6-6; j_call: TRBJ2-7; cdr3_length: 15; d_call: TRBD2; clone_size: once; cdr3_nt: TGTGCCAGCAGTGCAAATCTAGCGGGGATCTACGAGCAGTACTTC; cdr3_aa: CASSANLAGIYEQYF
v_call: TRBV10-2; j_call: TRBJ2-1; cdr3_length: 17; d_call: TRBD2; clone_size: .; cdr3_nt: TGCGCCAGCAGGGGACTAGCGGGAGGAATGGCGGGAAATGAGCAGTTCTTC; cdr3_aa: CASRGLAGGMAGNEQFF
v_call: TRBV5-1; j_call: TRBJ2-1; cdr3_length: 14; d_call: TRBD1; clone_size: .; cdr3_nt: TGCGCCAGCAGCTTACGGACAGGGCTCAATGAGCAGTTCTTC; cdr3_aa: CASSLRTGLNEQFF
v_call: TRBV30; j_call: TRBJ2-1; cdr3_length: 12; d_call: .; clone_size: .; cdr3_nt: TGTGCCCGACAAGGGGGGGGGAATGAGCAGTTCTTC; cdr3_aa: CARQGGGNEQFF
v_call: TRBV11-2; j_call: TRBJ2-5; cdr3_length: 14; d_call: .; clone_size: .; cdr3_nt: TGTGCCAGCAGCGACTGGGGGGCAGTTGAGACCCAGTACTTC; cdr3_aa: CASSDWGAVETQYF
v_call: TRBV27; j_call: TRBJ2-1; cdr3_length: 15; d_call: .; clone_size: .; cdr3_nt: TGTGCCAGCGATCCCAGGGGAATCTCCTACAATGAGCAGTTCTTC; cdr3_aa: CASDPRGISYNEQFF
v_call: TRBV10-3; j_call: TRBJ2-3; cdr3_length: 14; d_call: TRBD2; clone_size: .; cdr3_nt: TGTGCCATCAAGCGGGAGGGCCTAGAAGATACGCAGTATTTT; cdr3_aa: CAIKREGLEDTQYF
v_call: TRBV18; j_call: TRBJ2-2; cdr3_length: 15; d_call: .; clone_size: .; cdr3_nt: TGTGCCAGCTCATTACAGGGCCCGAACACCGGGGAGCTGTTTTTT; cdr3_aa: CASSLQGPNTGELFF
v_call: TRBV9; j_call: TRBJ2-5; cdr3_length: 16; d_call: TRBD2; clone_size: once; cdr3_nt: TGTGCCAGCAGCGTAGAGCCTAGCGGGGGACATCGGACCCAGTACTTC; cdr3_aa: CASSVEPSGGHRTQYF
v_call: TRBV10-2; j_call: TRBJ1-2; cdr3_length: 13; d_call: .; clone_size: once; cdr3_nt: TGCGCCAGTGGAACAGGAGAGGACTATGGCTACACCTTC; cdr3_aa: CASGTGEDYGYTF
v_call: TRBV9; j_call: TRBJ1-3; cdr3_length: 16; d_call: .; clone_size: few; cdr3_nt: TGTGCCAGCAGCGTATCTGGACGGAGCTCTGGAAACACCATATATTTT; cdr3_aa: CASSVSGRSSGNTIYF
v_call: TRBV11-3; j_call: TRBJ1-1; cdr3_length: 14; d_call: .; clone_size: few; cdr3_nt: TGTGCCAGCAGCAAAGGGGGGTTGAACACTGAAGCTTTCTTT; cdr3_aa: CASSKGGLNTEAFF
v_call: TRBV7-9; j_call: TRBJ2-7; cdr3_length: 15; d_call: TRBD1; clone_size: .; cdr3_nt: TGTGCCAGCAGCTTCGGACAGGGGAAAAGCTACGAGCAGTACTTC; cdr3_aa: CASSFGQGKSYEQYF
v_call: TRBV29-1; j_call: TRBJ2-7; cdr3_length: 14; d_call: .; clone_size: once; cdr3_nt: TGCAGCGCTCGACAGGGAGGTTTCTTTTACGAGCAGTACTTC; cdr3_aa: CSARQGGFFYEQYF
v_call: TRBV27; j_call: TRBJ2-3; cdr3_length: 15; d_call: .; clone_size: .; cdr3_nt: TGTGCCAGCAGTTCGACCGGACAGAACACAGATACGCAGTATTTT; cdr3_aa: CASSSTGQNTDTQYF
v_call: TRBV1; j_call: TRBJ2-7; cdr3_length: 8; d_call: .; clone_size: .; cdr3_nt: TGCACCAGCAGCCGCAAATCCTTC; cdr3_aa: CTSSRKSF
v_call: TRBV7-9; j_call: TRBJ1-2; cdr3_length: 12; d_call: .; clone_size: .; cdr3_nt: TGTGCCAGCAGCGAGGGGGAGTGGGGCTACACCTTC; cdr3_aa: CASSEGEWGYTF
v_call: TRBV18; j_call: TRBJ2-3; cdr3_length: 13; d_call: TRBD1; clone_size: once; cdr3_nt: TGTGCCAGCTCACCCGGACAGGAAGATACGCAGTATTTT; cdr3_aa: CASSPGQEDTQYF
v_call: TRBV5-6; j_call: TRBJ2-7; cdr3_length: 13; d_call: TRBD2; clone_size: .; cdr3_nt: TGTGCCAGCAGCTTGGCCGGGGAGGGCGAGCAGTACTTC; cdr3_aa: CASSLAGEGEQYF
v_call: TRBV7-8; j_call: TRBJ2-7; cdr3_length: 14; d_call: .; clone_size: .; cdr3_nt: TGTGCCAGCAGCTACTCCCCCCGAGCCCTGGAGCAGTACTTC; cdr3_aa: CASSYSPRALEQYF
v_call: TRBV29-1; j_call: TRBJ1-1; cdr3_length: 12; d_call: .; clone_size: once; cdr3_nt: TGCAGCGTTGATCCCCCTGGGACAGAAGCTTTCTTT; cdr3_aa: CSVDPPGTEAFF
v_call: TRBV27; j_call: TRBJ1-1; cdr3_length: 14; d_call: .; clone_size: .; cdr3_nt: TGTGCCAGCAGTTTATCAGACAGCTACACTGAAGCTTTCTTT; cdr3_aa: CASSLSDSYTEAFF
v_call: TRBV6-1; j_call: TRBJ1-5; cdr3_length: 15; d_call: TRBD1; clone_size: .; cdr3_nt: TGTGCCAGCAGTGACTACAGGGGGAACAATCAGCCCCAGCATTTT; cdr3_aa: CASSDYRGNNQPQHF
v_call: TRBV9; j_call: TRBJ2-7; cdr3_length: 13; d_call: .; clone_size: .; cdr3_nt: TGTGCCAGCAGCGCCCGCGCGGATTACGAGCAGTACTTC; cdr3_aa: CASSARADYEQYF
v_call: TRBV28; j_call: TRBJ2-7; cdr3_length: 13; d_call: .; clone_size: .; cdr3_nt: TGTGCCAGCACCACGGGACTTCCGTTCGAGCAGTACTTC; cdr3_aa: CASTTGLPFEQYF
v_call: TRBV9; j_call: TRBJ1-4; cdr3_length: 15; d_call: TRBD1; clone_size: .; cdr3_nt: TGTGCCAGCAGCGGACGGACAGGACCTAATGAAAAACTGTTTTTT; cdr3_aa: CASSGRTGPNEKLFF
v_call: TRBV10-2; j_call: TRBJ1-3; cdr3_length: 11; d_call: .; clone_size: once; cdr3_nt: TGCGCCAGCACTAGCGGAAACACCATATATTTT; cdr3_aa: CASTSGNTIYF
v_call: TRBV19; j_call: TRBJ2-1; cdr3_length: 15; d_call: .; clone_size: once; cdr3_nt: TGTGCCAGTAGTATCGAGCGGGCGCCCTACAATGAGCAGTTCTTC; cdr3_aa: CASSIERAPYNEQFF
v_call: TRBV15; j_call: TRBJ2-7; cdr3_length: 14; d_call: .; clone_size: .; cdr3_nt: TGTGCCACCAGCAGAGCCCGGTACTCCTACGAGCAGTACTTC; cdr3_aa: CATSRARYSYEQYF
v_call: TRBV27; j_call: TRBJ2-7; cdr3_length: 17; d_call: TRBD2; clone_size: few; cdr3_nt: TGTGCCAGCAGTTTCCGGCCACAAGCGGGGGTGATATACGAGCAGTACTTC; cdr3_aa: CASSFRPQAGVIYEQYF
v_call: TRBV30; j_call: TRBJ2-5; cdr3_length: 15; d_call: TRBD2; clone_size: .; cdr3_nt: TGTGCCTGGACAGAAGGGGCTAGCGGGAGGGAGACCCAGTACTTC; cdr3_aa: CAWTEGASGRETQYF
v_call: TRBV5-1; j_call: TRBJ2-5; cdr3_length: 15; d_call: TRBD2; clone_size: .; cdr3_nt: TGCGCCAGCAGCCCCGGGACTAGCGGGGAAGAGACCCAGTACTTC; cdr3_aa: CASSPGTSGEETQYF
v_call: TRBV4-1; j_call: TRBJ2-3; cdr3_length: 16; d_call: .; clone_size: .; cdr3_nt: TGCGCCAGCAGCCAAGCCGTCGTCTTCTACACAGATACGCAGTATTTT; cdr3_aa: CASSQAVVFYTDTQYF
v_call: TRBV9; j_call: TRBJ2-7; cdr3_length: 14; d_call: .; clone_size: .; cdr3_nt: TGTGCCAGCAGCGCGGGGCCGACGATCTACGAGCAGTACTTC; cdr3_aa: CASSAGPTIYEQYF